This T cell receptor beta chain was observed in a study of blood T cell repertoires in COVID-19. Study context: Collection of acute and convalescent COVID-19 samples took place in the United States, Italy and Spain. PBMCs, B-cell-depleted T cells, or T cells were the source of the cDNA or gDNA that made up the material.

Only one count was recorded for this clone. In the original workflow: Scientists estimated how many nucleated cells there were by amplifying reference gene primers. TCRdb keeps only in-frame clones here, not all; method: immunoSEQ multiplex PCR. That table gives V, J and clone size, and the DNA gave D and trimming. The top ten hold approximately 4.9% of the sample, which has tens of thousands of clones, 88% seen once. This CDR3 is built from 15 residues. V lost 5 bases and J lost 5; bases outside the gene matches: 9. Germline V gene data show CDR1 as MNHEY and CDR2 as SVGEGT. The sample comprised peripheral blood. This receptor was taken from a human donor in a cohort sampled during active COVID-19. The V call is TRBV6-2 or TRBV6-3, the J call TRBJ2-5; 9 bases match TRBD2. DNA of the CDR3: TGTGCCAGCAGTGTTCCGACTAGCGGAGGGGAGACCCAGTACTTC. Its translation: CASSVPTSGGETQYF.